This entry concerns a single T cell receptor beta chain. Repertoires were generated with immunoSEQ multiplex PCR, while TCRdb's copy carries only in-frame clones and drops some. The repertoire holds 220,000 or so clones, with less than 90% as singletons. Cohort placement rested on clinical history that participants reported themselves. The data derive from a study of blood T cell repertoires in COVID-19. V lost 0 bases, J lost 8 bases, and 17 bases lay in between. Germline CDR1 is SGHRS and CDR2 is YFSETQ. The CDR3 length is 16 residues. The source material was PBMCs or T cells enriched from blood (not recorded which). The source is a woman between 40 and 50 years old who had recovered from COVID-19. The chain couples TRBV5-1 to TRBJ2-2; D possibly corresponds to TRBD2 (7 bases). The CDR3, as DNA: TGCGCCAGCAGCTTGGTTGCGGGGGCACCCAGTGGGGAGCTGTTTTTT. Protein sequence: CASSLVAGAPSGELFF.